The rows below give T cell receptor beta chains drawn from one sample of a study of shared clonotypes between healthy human individuals. Assay: immunoSEQ multiplex PCR; the TCRdb copy retains only in-frame clones and omits some. The top ten hold around 0.14% of the sample, which has roughly 2.5 million clones, about 92% seen once. The specimen was naive CD4+ T cells sorted from blood. These receptor sequences come from a man aged 18 to 35 in good health. The CDR3 runs from the conserved cysteine through the conserved F or W. A D gene is named only where the DNA matches it firmly. Only some rows state a clone size, as once, few, many or a class for expanded clones.

size	D	V	J	DNA	CDR3
-	-	TRBV5-8	TRBJ1-5	TGTGCCAGCAGCCTGGCCAGTCAGAAGGACCCGCCCCAGCATTTT	CASSLASQKDPPQHF
-	-	TRBV6-6	TRBJ2-5	TGTGCCAGCACCCTACAAGAGACCCAGTACTTC	CASTLQETQYF
-	-	TRBV5-4	TRBJ2-7	TGTGCCAGCAGCTCAAACCAGGGGAAAGGCGAGCAGTACTTC	CASSSNQGKGEQYF
-	-	TRBV28	TRBJ1-5	TGTGCCAGCATCCTAGGGGGGATCCGAATGGGTCAGCCCCAGCATTTT	CASILGGIRMGQPQHF
-	TRBD1	TRBV5-4	TRBJ1-2	TGTGCCAGCAGCCCCACAGGGGCAACTAACTATGGCTACACCTTC	CASSPTGATNYGYTF
-	TRBD2	TRBV9	TRBJ2-1	TGTGCCAGCAGCGTAGGGATCAGCGGGGGGAGGGATTATGAGCAGTTCTTC	CASSVGISGGRDYEQFF
once	TRBD1	TRBV6-5	TRBJ2-1	TGTGCCAGCAGTTACTCCGCGGGACAGGGCCTTAATGAGCAGTTCTTC	CASSYSAGQGLNEQFF
-	TRBD1	TRBV6-5	TRBJ1-6	TGTGCCAGCAGTCGACAGGGCGCCTATAATTCACCCCTCCACTTT	CASSRQGAYNSPLHF
-	TRBD2	TRBV7-6	TRBJ2-5	TGTGCCAGCAGCTTAGACGGGAGGCAGGAGACCCAGTACTTC	CASSLDGRQETQYF
-	-	TRBV5-1	TRBJ1-1	TGCGCCAGCAGCTTGAATCTTGGGGTGGTCACTGAAGCTTTCTTT	CASSLNLGVVTEAFF
-	-	TRBV11-2	TRBJ2-7	TGTGCCAGCAGCCAACTGCACGAGCAGTACTTC	CASSQLHEQYF
-	TRBD2	TRBV25-1	TRBJ2-3	TGTGCCAGCAGTAGGCTAGCGGGGGTCGGCACAGATACGCAGTATTTT	CASSRLAGVGTDTQYF
-	TRBD1	TRBV6-5	TRBJ1-5	TGTGCCAGCAGTTCCTCGACAGGGACCCAGCCCCAGCATTTT	CASSSSTGTQPQHF
once	-	TRBV18	TRBJ2-5	TGTGCCAGCTCACCCTTCGTACCCTCCCTCCAAGAGACCCAGTACTTC	CASSPFVPSLQETQYF
-	-	TRBV10-3	TRBJ1-1	TGTGCCACCGAGGTAGGGAAGGGGAACACTGAAGCTTTCTTT	CATEVGKGNTEAFF
-	TRBD1	TRBV6-5	TRBJ1-2	TGTGCCAGCAGTCAAGGGGGCGATGGGGGCTACACCTTC	CASSQGGDGGYTF
-	-	TRBV5-1	TRBJ2-2	TGCGCCAGCAGCTTGAATCGGCTAGCTCAGAACACCGGGGAGCTGTTTTTT	CASSLNRLAQNTGELFF
-	TRBD1	TRBV25-1	TRBJ1-1	TGTGCCAGCAGTTACCGACAGGGTGAAGCTTTCTTT	CASSYRQGEAFF
-	-	TRBV4-3	TRBJ1-2	TGCGCCAGCAGCCAAGCTACACTGAGCTATGGCTACACCTTC	CASSQATLSYGYTF
-	-	TRBV13	TRBJ2-3	TGTGCCAGCAGCTTAGAACTATCCCCAGTTTATAGCACAGATACGCAGTATTTT	CASSLELSPVYSTDTQYF
few	-	TRBV6-1	TRBJ1-2	TGTGCCAGCAGTGATACAGCTACTACTAACTATGGCTACACCTTC	CASSDTATTNYGYTF
-	-	TRBV28	TRBJ1-4	TGTGCCAGCAGCCCGGCCAGGAGTAATGAAAAACTGTTTTTT	CASSPARSNEKLFF
-	TRBD1	TRBV28	TRBJ1-3	TGTGCCAGCATAGAGGGACAGGGGAGAGGAAACACCATATATTTT	CASIEGQGRGNTIYF
-	TRBD2	TRBV7-2	TRBJ2-5	TGTGCCAGCAGCTTGACTAGCGGGGCTCTTAAAGAGACCCAGTACTTC	CASSLTSGALKETQYF
-	-	TRBV6-1	TRBJ1-2	TGTGCCAGCAGTGATGACCGCCTAGGGGGCTATGGCTACACCTTC	CASSDDRLGGYGYTF
-	-	TRBV7-9	TRBJ2-7	TGTGCCAGCAGCTCTCGCACGTGGGGGAAAGATCCCTACGAGCAGTACTTC	CASSSRTWGKDPYEQYF
-	TRBD1	TRBV7-2	TRBJ1-2	TGTGCCAGCAGCGGGACAGTTACTAACTATGGCTACACCTTC	CASSGTVTNYGYTF
-	TRBD2	TRBV11-2	TRBJ2-1	TGTGCCAGCAGCCTCAGCGGGGGGGCCCACAATGAGCAGTTCTTC	CASSLSGGAHNEQFF
-	TRBD2	TRBV15	TRBJ2-3	TGTGCCACCAGCAGAGGAACTAGCGGGAAGAGCACAGATACGCAGTATTTT	CATSRGTSGKSTDTQYF
-	TRBD2	TRBV30	TRBJ2-5	TGTGCCTGGAGTAATCTAGCGGGAGGGCCCGGGGAGACCCAGTACTTC	CAWSNLAGGPGETQYF
-	-	TRBV29-1	TRBJ2-7	TGCAGCGCCATACAGGGCTACGAGCAGTACTTC	CSAIQGYEQYF
-	-	TRBV15	TRBJ2-6	TGTGCCACCAGCAGAGATACAGGGTGGTCCAACGTCCTGACTTTC	CATSRDTGWSNVLTF
-	-	TRBV27	TRBJ2-5	TGTGCCAGCAGTCCACGGGCAGGGAGGGAGACCCAGTACTTC	CASSPRAGRETQYF
-	TRBD2	TRBV7-2	TRBJ2-7	TGTGCCAGCAGCCTAGCGGGGGGGCCCTACGAGCAGTACTTC	CASSLAGGPYEQYF
-	TRBD1	TRBV5-1	TRBJ2-7	TGCGCCAGCAGCCCGACAGGGGGCAAGTACGAGCAGTACTTC	CASSPTGGKYEQYF
-	-	TRBV10-3	TRBJ2-5	TGTGCCATCAGTGAGTCACGGGAGACCCAGTACTTC	CAISESRETQYF
-	-	TRBV30	TRBJ1-1	TGTGCCTGGGGCAGGGCAGCGAACACTGAAGCTTTCTTT	CAWGRAANTEAFF
-	-	TRBV18	TRBJ1-5	TGTGCCAGCTCCCCTCAACCCGGTGGCAATCAGCCCCAGCATTTT	CASSPQPGGNQPQHF
-	-	TRBV27	TRBJ1-2	TGTGCCAGCAGTTTATATGCCGGACTGAGTAACTATGGCTACACCTTC	CASSLYAGLSNYGYTF
-	TRBD1	TRBV27	TRBJ1-5	TGTGCCAGCAGTTTTCACAGGGGAAATCAGCCCCAGCATTTT	CASSFHRGNQPQHF
-	-	TRBV4-2	TRBJ2-7	TGTGCCAGCAGCCAAGAGCAGCAAAGGGGGTCCGAGCAGTACTTC	CASSQEQQRGSEQYF
-	-	TRBV29-1	TRBJ2-5	TGCAGCGTCAGACGCGGGACAGCCCAAGAGACCCAGTACTTC	CSVRRGTAQETQYF
-	TRBD1	TRBV27	TRBJ1-6	TGTGCCAGCAGACAGGGGACGCCCTATAATTCACCCCTCCACTTT	CASRQGTPYNSPLHF
-	-	TRBV7-7	TRBJ2-3	TGTGCGTTAGACTGGCTCACAGATACGCAGTATTTT	CALDWLTDTQYF
-	-	TRBV7-2	TRBJ2-1	TGTGCCAGCAGCCGCTACCCCAGAGCGGGTAGAAGGGGCAATGAGCAGTTCTTC	CASSRYPRAGRRGNEQFF
-	TRBD2	TRBV6-5	TRBJ2-7	TGTGCCAGCAGTTACTCGAGACTAGCGGCCGAGCAGTACTTC	CASSYSRLAAEQYF
-	TRBD1	TRBV6-1	TRBJ2-7	TGTGCCAGCATTGCGACAGGGGGCAAGTACGAGCAGTACTTC	CASIATGGKYEQYF
-	-	TRBV5-1	TRBJ2-5	TGCGCCAGCAGCATACAGACAAAGGGAGAGACCCAGTACTTC	CASSIQTKGETQYF
-	TRBD1	TRBV30	TRBJ1-5	TGTGCCTGGAGTAGGTCCAGGGGACAGGGGGAGGGTCAGCCCCAGCATTTT	CAWSRSRGQGEGQPQHF
-	-	TRBV5-1	TRBJ1-6	TGCGCCAGCAGCTTGCGGCAGGGCGACTCACCCCTCCACTTT	CASSLRQGDSPLHF
few	-	TRBV7-9	TRBJ2-7	TGTGCCAGCAGCTTATCAACAGCCTACGAGCAGTACTTC	CASSLSTAYEQYF
-	TRBD2	TRBV2	TRBJ2-3	TGTGCCAGCAGTGGAGGACTAGCGGGGGGGCGGGATACGCAGTATTTT	CASSGGLAGGRDTQYF